This TCR beta chain was captured by sequencing in a study of human T cells and chemical hapten exposure. Background on the study: Small differences in pooled library volume mainly drove the variation in TCR yields per sample.

The sample holds a few counts of this clonotype. The antigen is unknown. The study's findings and limits: Patch test score was positively correlated with the counts of TCRs that had expanded at PT1. The study found that DPC sensitization did not change TCRs above 1 in 1000 frequency.

With 4 bases removed from V and 5 bases from J, the gap between germline ends came to 15 bases. Germline CDR1 reads MDHEN; CDR2 reads SYDVKM. This CDR3 spans 14 amino acids. Time point indicated: patch test 3, about 24 weeks after DPC sensitization. The treatment: therapeutic diphenylcyclopropenone sensitization with weekly scalp DPC. The study's library attached unique molecular identifiers to single cDNA molecules. MiXCR, run by TCRdb on the RACE reads, gives a single entry per CDR3 protein. The sample holds about 120,000 distinct CDR3 sequences, roughly 12% seen once. The source was whole blood, collected in connection with sensitization to the hapten diphenylcyclopropenone (DPC). The receptor was isolated from a woman aged 45-65 years with alopecia areata. Some clones in this sample may be carry-over from other donors' samples. The chain couples TRBV28 to TRBJ2-7; possibly TRBD1 for D (6 bases). In DNA, the CDR3 is TGTGCCAGCAGTTCCGGGGCCCAGGGGAACGAGCAGTACTTC. Translating gives CASSSGAQGNEQYF.